Shown below are 32 T cell receptor beta chains from a single sample sequenced in a study of T cells after yellow fever vaccination. TCRdb reprocessed the 5' RACE reads with MiXCR, giving one entry per CDR3 protein. The repertoire holds under 150,000 distinct CDR3 sequences, with 7.7% as singletons. The source was CD4+ T cells sorted from PBMCs, collected 5 days after the yellow fever booster vaccination. The receptors derive from a man aged 25-45 years who received the YFV17D yellow fever vaccine.

This clonotype was counted ten times or more. The V and J genes are TRBV5-1 and TRBJ2-5; D gene unclear. Trimming took 5 bases from V and 5 from J, leaving 10 bases between them. This CDR3 has 12 residues. The germline CDR1 and CDR2 sequences are SGHRS and YFSETQ. The CDR3 DNA reads as TGCGCCAGCAGTGAATCCTGGGAGACCCAGTACTTC. Its translation is CASSESWETQYF.

This clonotype showed up many times. This chain joins TRBV7-2 and TRBJ2-1; D perhaps matches TRBD1 (6 bases). CDR1 and CDR2 (germline): SGHTA, FQGNSA. The CDR3 totals 16 residues. Between the trimmed V and J ends, which lost 1 base and 4 bases, there was a span of 14 bases. The CDR3 nucleotides are TGTGCCAGCAGCTTAGTCTCAGGGGCGCGGTACAATGAGCAGTTCTTC. This sequence encodes CASSLVSGARYNEQFF.

At least ten counts were recorded for this clonotype. The V gene is TRBV5-5, the J gene TRBJ2-5; 7 bases agree with TRBD2. The CDR3 has 17 residues. Germline-derived CDR1 and CDR2 are SGHKS and YYEKEE (reference sequence). J was trimmed by 2 bases and V by 2 bases; bases with no gene match: 12. The CDR3 is CASSLDPYGGSQETQYF. CDR3 nucleotide sequence: TGTGCCAGCAGCTTAGACCCCTACGGCGGGAGTCAAGAGACCCAGTACTTC.

This clonotype has a count of ten or more. The gene calls are TRBV7-2 and TRBJ2-3; 8 bases align to TRBD2. V trimming: 2 bases; J trimming: 4 bases; junction bases outside the gene matches: 8. CDR1 SGHTA and CDR2 FQGNSA come from the germline V gene. The CDR3 is 16 residues long. The CDR3 protein is CASSLFFSGNADTQYF. The CDR3, as DNA: TGTGCCAGCAGCTTATTTTTTAGCGGGAACGCAGATACGCAGTATTTT.

This clonotype came up many times. The chain couples TRBV20-1 to TRBJ2-5; D may be TRBD1 or TRBD2 (7 bases each). Germline V gene sequence: CDR1 DFQATT, CDR2 SNEGSKA (reference sequence). V was trimmed by 3 bases and J by 2 bases, leaving 13 bases between them. This CDR3 contains 14 residues. CDR3 bases: TGCAGTGCTAGCCGCAGGGGGGGACAAGAGACCCAGTACTTC. This encodes CSASRRGGQETQYF.

To note about this clonotype: A much larger clone is a single base away; this may be a read error. This chain uses TRBV7-9 with TRBJ1-2; 9 positions match TRBD1. V gave up 7 bases and J gave up 8 bases; unmatched junction bases: 11. CDR3 length: 14 residues. In germline, CDR1 is SEHNR, CDR2 FQNEAQ (reference sequence). CDR3 residues: CASIPGQGLGGYTF. The CDR3 bases are TGTGCCAGCATTCCGGGACAGGGTCTCGGGGGCTACACCTTC.

This clonotype was counted at least ten times. The V gene is TRBV7-8, the J gene TRBJ2-1; no clear D. V was trimmed by 2 bases and J by 5 bases, leaving 22 bases between them. Germline loops: CDR1 SGHVS, CDR2 FQNEAQ. The CDR3 sequence is 18 residues long. CDR3 sequence reads: CASSLILRGEVPDNEQFF. The CDR3 region has the DNA TGTGCCAGCAGCTTAATCCTGCGTGGGGAAGTTCCAGACAATGAGCAGTTCTTC.

This clonotype showed up many times. The V and J genes are TRBV12-3 or TRBV12-4 and TRBJ2-2; D is ambiguous. The CDR3 length is 10 residues. V was trimmed by 5 bases and J by 9 bases, leaving 4 bases between them. The CDR3 reads CASSLRELFF. The CDR3 nucleotides are TGTGCCAGCAGTCTTAGGGAGCTGTTTTTT.

This clonotype came up many times. The chain is built from TRBV7-6 and TRBJ1-2; 10 bases are a match to TRBD1. The V segment lost 4 bases and the J segment 10 bases; nucleotides outside the gene matches: 9. Per germline, CDR1 SGHVS and CDR2 FNYEAQ. The CDR3 is 14 residues long. The CDR3 region is CASSSRQGAVVYTF. CDR3 nucleotide sequence: TGTGCCAGCAGCTCTCGACAGGGGGCCGTAGTCTACACCTTC.

For this clonotype: At one of its ends the junction is not consistent with the germline gene, which may arise from a read error. The V and J genes are TRBV29-1 and TRBJ2-1; the match to TRBD2 covers 10 bases. Germline V gene data show CDR1 as SQVTM and CDR2 as ANQGSEA. The CDR3 is 15 amino acids. The CDR3 nucleotides are TGCAGCGTTGGAGGACTAGCGGAGAACTACAATGAGCATTTCTTC. This sequence encodes CSVGGLAENYNEHFF.

This clonotype was seen repeatedly, ten times or more. The CDR3 region has the DNA TGCAGTGCTAGACGGGGGGCGCGACGCGAGCAGTACTTC. It translates to CSARRGARREQYF. This chain joins TRBV20-1 and TRBJ2-7, with D possibly TRBD2 on 7 matching bases. The CDR3 totals 13 residues. The ends were cut back, 2 bases at V and 6 bases at J, with 14 bases in the middle. Per germline, CDR1 DFQATT and CDR2 SNEGSKA (reference sequence).

This clonotype came up many times. The chain uses TRBV20-1 and TRBJ2-4; TRBD2 might be the D (5 bases). The length of the CDR3 is 12 residues. Germline CDR1 DFQATT, CDR2 SNEGSKA (reference sequence). Trimming pared 3 bases from V and 8 bases from J, leaving 11 bases between. CDR3 DNA sequence: TGCAGTGCTAGCCGGGGAGAAGACATTCAGTACTTC. Its translation: CSASRGEDIQYF.

This clonotype was found many times. J is TRBJ2-5 and V is TRBV6-5; 10 bases are shared with TRBD2. Trimming removed 0 bases from V and 5 bases from J; junction bases left unmatched: 9. From germline, CDR1 is MNHEY and CDR2 SVGAGI. The CDR3 loop spans 17 amino acids. CDR3 in DNA: TGTGCCAGCAGTTACTCGAGCGGGAGGGCCCTCTGGGAGACCCAGTACTTC. Residues: CASSYSSGRALWETQYF.

This clonotype was recorded at least ten times. The chain joins TRBV20-1 to TRBJ2-3; TRBD1 is a possible D gene (6 bases). The V end lost 4 bases, the J end lost 2 bases, and 16 bases lay between the germline ends. CDR3 length: 15 amino acids. Germline assignment: CDR1 DFQATT and CDR2 SNEGSKA (reference sequence). The DNA of the CDR3 is TGCAGTGCTACCCAACGGGACACTTACACAGATACGCAGTATTTT. Protein sequence: CSATQRDTYTDTQYF.

Remarks on this clonotype: A much larger clone lies a single base off, so this may be a read error. J is TRBJ1-6 and V is TRBV4-3, with D unclear. The CDR3 sequence is 15 residues long. Per the germline V gene, CDR1 is LGHNA and CDR2 is YSLEER. Here the CDR3 reads CASSQEISYKSPLHF. The CDR3 coding sequence is TGCGCCAGCAGCCAAGAGATCTCCTATAAGTCACCCCTCCACTTT.

There are many counts of this clonotype. This chain links TRBV11-2 with TRBJ2-5; TRBD1 is a possible D gene (6 bases). The V end lost 4 bases, the J end lost 1 base, and 13 bases lay between the germline ends. This CDR3 contains 15 residues. Per the germline V gene, CDR1 is SGHAT and CDR2 is FQNNGV. CDR3 amino acids: CASSSQQGPQETQYF. CDR3 nucleotide sequence: TGTGCCAGCAGCTCGCAACAGGGTCCCCAAGAGACCCAGTACTTC.

The table lists this clonotype with many counts. The rearrangement uses TRBV10-3 and TRBJ2-5; D is uncertain. The CDR3 contains 13 residues. Germline V gene sequence: CDR1 ENHRY, CDR2 SYGVKD. V gave up 7 bases and J gave up 5 bases, with 14 bases separating them. CDR3 amino acids: CAITQDRRETQYF. The CDR3 nucleotides read TGTGCCATCACCCAAGACCGCCGGGAGACCCAGTACTTC.

There are many counts of this clonotype. The rearrangement links TRBV7-2 to TRBJ2-5; no clear D gene. The CDR3 extends over 14 amino acids. Trimming removed 3 bases from V and 5 bases from J, with 13 bases in between. Germline V lookup: CDR1 SGHTA, CDR2 FQGNSA. CDR3 residues: CASSLSHGSETQYF. The CDR3, as DNA: TGTGCCAGCAGCTTGTCTCACGGATCGGAGACCCAGTACTTC.

This clonotype was seen only a few times. The genes are TRBV20-1 and TRBJ2-7, with TRBD1 as a possible D gene (6 bases). The CDR3 has 15 residues. Trimming took off 6 bases at V and 4 bases at J, with 22 bases between the two ends. Germline loops: CDR1 DFQATT, CDR2 SNEGSKA (reference sequence). The CDR3 reads CSASAGQLGRYEQYF. In DNA form, the CDR3 reads TGCAGTGCCAGCGCAGGACAGCTGGGCCGATACGAGCAGTACTTC.

This clonotype was picked up a small number of times. V gene TRBV5-4 combines with J gene TRBJ1-5; tentatively, D is TRBD1 (5 bases). There are 17 residues in the CDR3. V lost 0 bases and J lost 1, with 14 bases in between. Germline-derived CDR1 and CDR2 are SGHNT and YYREEE (reference sequence). The CDR3: CASSLVGTGLSNQPQHF. Written as DNA, the CDR3 is TGTGCCAGCAGCTTGGTAGGGACCGGTCTGAGCAATCAGCCCCAGCATTTT.

This clonotype was seen only a few times. The chain is built from TRBV20-1 and TRBJ2-1, with 14 positions matching TRBD2. This CDR3 is 17 amino acids long. Germline assignment: CDR1 DFQATT and CDR2 SNEGSKA (reference sequence). Trimming cost V 6 bases and J 1 base; bases outside gene matches: 8. The CDR3 spells CSAPTSGRAGSYNEQFF. CDR3 sequence (DNA): TGCAGTGCGCCGACTAGCGGGAGGGCAGGGTCCTACAATGAGCAGTTCTTC.

This clonotype was seen ten or more times. The V gene is TRBV6-2 or TRBV6-3, the J gene TRBJ2-1; D is possibly TRBD1 (6 bases). The CDR3 is made up of 14 amino acids. The germline V gene has CDR1 MNHEY and CDR2 SVGEGT. Trimming shortened V by 6 bases and J by 4 bases, and 13 bases separated the two germline ends. This CDR3 reads CASSPGQTYNEQFF. As DNA, the CDR3 is TGTGCCAGCAGCCCAGGACAGACTTACAATGAGCAGTTCTTC.

This clonotype was observed at least ten times. CDR3 region: CASSQEGRMNTEAFF. In DNA form, the CDR3 reads TGCGCCAGCAGCCAGGAGGGACGGATGAACACTGAAGCTTTCTTT. The rearrangement joins TRBV4-3 to TRBJ1-1; weak D call: TRBD1 (5 bases). V was clipped by 3 bases and J by 0 bases, with 11 bases between them. The V gene's germline CDR1 is LGHNA and CDR2 YSLEER. The CDR3 sequence is 15 residues long.

This clonotype has a count of ten or more. The V call is TRBV7-2, the J call TRBJ1-5; D is perhaps TRBD1 (5 bases). This CDR3 has 16 amino acids. V lost 5 bases, J lost 2 bases, and 16 bases lay in between. Per germline, CDR1 SGHTA and CDR2 FQGNSA. The CDR3 sequence: CASSPRTTFRNQPQHF. The CDR3 DNA reads TGTGCCAGCAGCCCCCGGACAACCTTTCGCAATCAGCCCCAGCATTTT.

This clonotype was recorded many times. The rearrangement uses TRBV6-5 and TRBJ2-1; D might be TRBD2 (5 bases). The germline CDR1 and CDR2 sequences are MNHEY and SVGAGI. CDR3 size: 14 residues. CDR3 sequence reads: CAAARPSSYNEQFF. As DNA, the CDR3 is TGTGCAGCGGCGAGACCCTCGTCCTACAATGAGCAGTTCTTC.

This clonotype was picked up many times. The chain employs TRBV18 and TRBJ2-1, with 7 bases fitting TRBD1. Germline V gene sequence: CDR1 KGHSH, CDR2 LQKENI. The length of the CDR3 is 14 residues. The trim removed 4 bases at V and 7 bases at J, leaving 7 bases unmatched. CDR3 sequence (DNA): TGTGCCAGCTCACAGACAGGGATCGGGAATGAGCAGTTCTTC. This codes for CASSQTGIGNEQFF.

This clonotype has a count of ten or more. This rearrangement joins TRBV20-1 to TRBJ2-1; 10 bases line up with TRBD2. J gave up 1 base and V 1 base, and 4 bases lay outside the gene matches. This CDR3 has 16 amino acids. Germline V gene sequence: CDR1 DFQATT, CDR2 SNEGSKA (reference sequence). The CDR3 coding sequence is TGCAGTGCTAGAGGTCGACTAGCGGGTTCCTACAATGAGCAGTTCTTC. This translates into CSARGRLAGSYNEQFF.

This clonotype was seen many times. The J gene is TRBJ2-1, the V gene TRBV18, with 8 bases identical to TRBD2. The CDR3 is 16 amino acids. Unmatched junction bases numbered 13, after V lost 5 bases and J lost 7 bases. Germline V lookup: CDR1 KGHSH, CDR2 LQKENI. This CDR3 is CASSISAGVRFNEQFF. As DNA, the CDR3 is TGTGCCAGCTCAATTTCAGCGGGAGTAAGATTTAATGAGCAGTTCTTC. The complete variable domain, with remaining parts taken from reference TRBV18 and TRBJ2-1, reads NAGVMQNPRHLVRRRGQEARLRCSPMKGHSHVYWYRQLPEEGLKFMVYLQKENIIDESGMPKERFSAEFPKEGPSILRIQQVVRGDSAAYFCASSISAGVRFNEQFFGPGTRLTVL.

This clonotype was found many times. V is TRBV5-1 and J is TRBJ2-3; 13 nucleotides align to TRBD2. The CDR3 runs to 16 residues. V lost 3 bases to trimming and J lost 6 bases; unmatched junction nucleotides: 7. Germline V lookup: CDR1 SGHRS, CDR2 YFSETQ. Written as DNA, the CDR3 is TGCGCCAGCAGCTCAGGACTAGCGGGAGTCGGGGATACGCAGTATTTT. This gives the protein CASSSGLAGVGDTQYF.

This clonotype came up many times. The chain carries TRBV29-1 and TRBJ2-5; D unclear. Germline V gene data show CDR1 as SQVTM and CDR2 as ANQGSEA. V gave up 2 bases and J gave up 1 base, with 5 bases separating them. This CDR3 region has 12 residues. The CDR3 DNA reads TGCAGCGTTGAACACAGCCAAGAGACCCAGTACTTC. It codes for CSVEHSQETQYF.

This clonotype was found many times. The chain employs TRBV4-3 and TRBJ2-2, with 7 bases lining up with TRBD2. The CDR3 has 17 residues. Germline V gene sequence: CDR1 LGHNA, CDR2 YSLEER. J gave up 8 bases and V 0 bases, and 12 bases lay outside the gene matches. CDR3 in amino acids: CASSQDRPAGDVGELFF. The CDR3 DNA follows: TGCGCCAGCAGCCAAGATCGTCCGGCGGGAGACGTGGGGGAGCTGTTTTTT.

This clonotype was found many times. The chain uses TRBV10-3 and TRBJ2-5; TRBD1 is a possible D gene (6 bases). V was clipped by 6 bases and J by 1 base, with 15 bases between them. The V gene's germline CDR1 is ENHRY and CDR2 SYGVKD. CDR3 length equals 15 residues. In DNA form, the CDR3 reads TGTGCCATCAGCAGTCCTCAGGGGACCCAAGAGACCCAGTACTTC. Its protein is CAISSPQGTQETQYF.